This T cell receptor (beta chain) is from a study of spatial heterogeneity in lung cancer. Across the whole study: Detected beta-chain sequences consistently exceeded alpha-chain sequences. Across the raw uncorrected reads, a unique TCR and UMI combination was observed, on average, more than ten times.

The trim removed 4 bases at V and 2 bases at J, leaving 5 bases unmatched. This CDR3 comprises 14 residues. CDR1 and CDR2 from the germline V gene are SGHRS and YFSETQ. As for this clonotype: The target antigen is unknown.

Study results and caveats: Ubiquitous expanded tumor TCRs surfaced in blood more at resection than they did at follow-up.

TCR cDNA molecules were tagged individually, and each one carried a unique molecular identifier. TCRdb fed the 5' RACE reads into MiXCR, producing one record per CDR3 protein. The data show 90,000 or so distinct CDR3 sequences, roughly 10% seen once. Time point meaning: sample taken at primary tumor resection. Unsorted whole RNA of tumor, nontumor lung or frozen PBMC was sequenced. This specimen consisted of PBMCs, obtained at surgery. This receptor was identified in a male donor with early-stage non-small cell lung cancer. This sequence joins TRBV5-1 and TRBJ1-1; TRBD1 matches 7 bases. DNA for the CDR3: TGCGCCAGCAGCCTCGGACAGGCTAACACTGAAGCTTTCTTT. Translation gives CASSLGQANTEAFF. The full variable domain, in which reference TRBV5-1 and TRBJ1-1 provide the parts outside the CDR3, is KAGVTQTPRYLIKTRGQQVTLSCSPISGHRSVSWYQQTPGQGLQFLFEYFSETQRNKGNFPGRFSGRQFSNSRSEMNVSTLELGDSALYLCASSLGQANTEAFFGQGTRLTVV.